Listed below are T cell receptor beta chains from one sample, sequenced in a study of Tregs in tolerant kidney transplant recipients. Only in-frame clones appear in the TCRdb table, and some are missing; sequencing was by immunoSEQ multiplex PCR. Here the sample spans fewer than 65,000 clones, around 85% being singletons. Here the sequenced sample was Tregs from blood, taken before the transplant. Source of these receptors: a human donor who received a combined kidney and bone marrow transplant. Each CDR3 is given with its conserved first and last residue. D genes are given only for firm matches.

>-|TRBJ2-7|TRBV14
CASSPVSEQYF
>TRBD1|TRBJ2-5|TRBV6-1
CASRYRGTETQYF
>-|TRBJ1-1|TRBV7-2
CASSFRRNRAGEAFF
>TRBD2|TRBJ2-7|TRBV28
CASSPPELAGDEQYF
>TRBD2|TRBJ2-7|TRBV29-1
CSVGGTSRRPSYEQYF
>TRBD2|TRBJ2-5|TRBV11-2
CASSLHLAGGRETQYF
>TRBD1|TRBJ1-5|TRBV6-1
CASLFDRANQPQHF
>-|TRBJ1-5|TRBV6-5
CASSLRGVEQPQHF
>TRBD2|TRBJ2-5|TRBV5-1
CASTSGSIETQYF
>-|TRBJ2-3|TRBV27
CASSLSDSDTQYF
>-|TRBJ2-3|TRBV5-1
CASSWGDPKDTQYF
>-|TRBJ1-2|TRBV7-6
CASGTDYGYTF
>TRBD1|TRBJ1-1|TRBV5-4
CASSRDRMNTEAFF
>TRBD2|TRBJ2-5|TRBV7-6
CASSFGLAGGQETQYF
>-|TRBJ2-7|TRBV14
CASSLMRGASYEQYF
>TRBD1|TRBJ2-7|TRBV5-1
CASSNRGTLYEQYF
>-|TRBJ2-3|TRBV7-2
CASSLAGGLKADTQYF
>TRBD1|TRBJ2-7|TRBV10-3
CATHRGDRLKSSYEQYF
>-|TRBJ1-3|TRBV11-3
CASRGLYRQASGNTIYF
>-|TRBJ1-1|TRBV6-5
CASSSGAPEAFF
>TRBD1|TRBJ2-3|TRBV7-2
CASSFRDRDLDTQYF
>TRBD2|TRBJ2-4|TRBV28
CASRLGTSGKLAKNIQYF
>-|TRBJ2-7|TRBV7-8
CASSPTTGSLNF
>-|TRBJ1-5|TRBV27
CASSPRGGRVSNQPQHF
>TRBD1|TRBJ2-7|TRBV28
CASSLAGGASYYEQYF
>-|TRBJ1-1|TRBV6-1
CASSEAWGTEAFF
>-|TRBJ1-2|TRBV18
CASSPYATNYGYTF
>-|TRBJ1-2|TRBV20-1
CSGGDSGGYTF
>-|TRBJ2-5|TRBV10-2
CASGGAGGVAETQYF
>TRBD2|TRBJ2-1|TRBV7-9
CASSGGWTSEGNEQFF
>TRBD1|TRBJ1-4|TRBV5-6
CASSRGLGTGVGNEKLFF
>-|TRBJ1-5|TRBV2
CASSLQGSNQPQHF
>TRBD2|TRBJ2-1|TRBV4-1
CASSQESGGASRDEQFF
>-|TRBJ2-3|TRBV5-1
CASSLNEAGAQYF
>-|TRBJ1-2|TRBV19
CASGTAYGYTF
>-|TRBJ2-1|TRBV6-1
CASSEGVGRLAYNEQFF
>-|TRBJ2-7|TRBV7-2
CASSPQGIGEQYF
>-|TRBJ2-7|TRBV10-3
CATGGEYSYEQYF
>-|TRBJ1-5|TRBV6-5
CASTPRASNQPQHF
>-|TRBJ2-7|TRBV11-2
CASSLDHQGGRYEQYF
>-|TRBJ1-1|TRBV29-1
CSVERAGGLRREAFF
>-|TRBJ1-2|TRBV7-2
CASSEGRVGYGYTF
>-|TRBJ2-1|TRBV6-6
CASTLEASEQFF
>-|-|TRBV18
CASSPGQVRYEQYF
>TRBD1|TRBJ2-3|TRBV27
CATAWDRLDLDTQYF